The next 15 T cell receptor beta chains were all read from a single sample in a study of blood T cell repertoires in COVID-19 (dated by TCRdb to about 2020). The library was built by means of the immunoSEQ multiplex PCR assay. TCRdb mirrors the immuneACCESS table, restricted to in-frame sequences. Some clones are absent from its copies; in checked studies, under half trace to an unresolved V gene, and the reason for the others is unknown. The sample table holds under 400,000 clones, of which roughly 85% were seen once. Together, the top ten hold around 4% of the sample. The sample taken for sequencing was PBMCs or T cells enriched from blood (not recorded which). The source of these receptors is a woman aged 40 to 55 with acute COVID-19.

The V call is TRBV20-1, the J call TRBJ1-6, with a possible D match to TRBD1 (6 bases). The germline V gene encodes CDR1 DFQATT and CDR2 SNEGSKA (reference sequence). The V end was cut by 8 bases, the J end by 0 bases, with 20 bases between. The CDR3 length is 17 residues. This chain's CDR3 is CSPIDRSLSSYNSPLHF. The CDR3, as DNA: TGCAGTCCTATTGACAGGTCTTTGAGCTCCTATAATTCACCCCTCCACTTT.

This chain connects TRBV3-1 (or the pseudogene TRBV3-2) to TRBJ2-1; a possible D gene is TRBD2 (5 bases). Trimming pared 1 base from V and 0 bases from J, leaving 16 bases between. Germline CDR1 is LGHDT and CDR2 is YNNKEL (reference sequence). The CDR3 length is 18 residues. The CDR3 reads CASSQGAYPGSSYNEQFF. The CDR3 nucleotides read TGTGCCAGCAGCCAAGGTGCTTATCCGGGAAGCTCCTACAATGAGCAGTTCTTC.

The chain uses TRBV3-1 (or the pseudogene TRBV3-2) and TRBJ1-2, with D maybe TRBD1 (6 bases). The germline CDR1 and CDR2 sequences are LGHDT and YNNKEL (reference sequence). This CDR3 has 15 residues. V was trimmed by 2 bases and J by 0 bases, leaving 10 bases between them. In DNA form, the CDR3 reads TGTGCCAGCAGCCAATGGGACATAGCTAACTATGGCTACACCTTC. It is translated as CASSQWDIANYGYTF.

The CDR3 region is CASSPRERGSNQPQHF. CDR3 nucleotide sequence: TGTGCCAGCAGCCCGCGGGAGCGGGGTAGCAATCAGCCCCAGCATTTT. V gene TRBV7-8 combines with J gene TRBJ1-5, with D unresolved. Germline loops: CDR1 SGHVS, CDR2 FQNEAQ. V lost 5 bases, J lost 0 bases, and 14 bases lay in between. This CDR3 is built from 16 residues.

The chain joins TRBV7-2 to TRBJ2-2; TRBD2 matches 11 bases. Unmatched junction bases numbered 8, after V lost 5 bases and J lost 3 bases. Germline V gene sequence: CDR1 SGHTA, CDR2 FQGNSA. This CDR3 is 17 amino acids long. CDR3 DNA sequence: TGTGCCAGCAGCCTACGTAGCGGGAGGGTGTACACCGGGGAGCTGTTTTTT. This translates into CASSLRSGRVYTGELFF.

The chain links TRBV12-5 to TRBJ1-1; possibly TRBD1 for D (5 bases). V dropped 2 bases and J dropped 1 base, with 17 bases sitting between them. The germline CDR1 and CDR2 sequences are LGHNT and FRNRAP. CDR3 length equals 17 residues. The CDR3 DNA sequence: TGTGCTAGTGGTTTGCCTAGGAAGGGGAACTCGAACACTGAAGCTTTCTTT. The encoded protein is CASGLPRKGNSNTEAFF.

This chain's CDR3 is CASSDRSQGTEAFF. Here the CDR3 DNA reads TGTGCCAGCAGTGACAGGTCTCAGGGCACTGAAGCTTTCTTT. The chain employs TRBV2 and TRBJ1-1, with a possible D match to TRBD1 (5 bases). V was clipped by 3 bases and J by 4 bases, with 12 bases between them. Germline CDR1 SNHLY, CDR2 FYNNEI. This CDR3 has 14 residues.

The chain couples TRBV9 to TRBJ2-1; weak D call: TRBD2 (5 bases). Germline V gives CDR1 SGDLS, CDR2 YYNGEE. This CDR3 spans 11 amino acids. Trimming removed 0 bases at V and 10 bases at J, with 5 bases between. CDR3: CASSVGGEQFF. The CDR3 nucleotides are TGTGCCAGCAGCGTAGGCGGGGAGCAGTTCTTC.

V gene TRBV5-6 combines with J gene TRBJ2-4; 11 bases are shared with TRBD2. The CDR3 is 16 amino acids. J lost 2 bases, V lost 1 base, and 2 bases had no gene match. Germline V lookup: CDR1 SGHDT, CDR2 YYEEEE. CDR3 protein: CASSLTSGRSKNIQYF. Here the CDR3 DNA reads TGTGCCAGCAGCTTGACTAGCGGGAGATCCAAAAACATTCAGTACTTC.

This rearrangement joins TRBV5-1 to TRBJ2-1, with D perhaps TRBD2 (5 bases). The germline V gene has CDR1 SGHRS and CDR2 YFSETQ. V was clipped by 4 bases and J by 8 bases, with 19 bases between them. The CDR3 has 15 residues. The CDR3 here is CASSLAPGARDEQFF. CDR3 sequence (DNA): TGCGCCAGCAGCCTAGCCCCGGGCGCGAGGGATGAGCAGTTCTTC.

The rearrangement uses TRBV7-9 and TRBJ2-1, with TRBD1 matching 8 bases. CDR1 and CDR2 (germline): SEHNR, FQNEAQ (reference sequence). CDR3 size: 15 residues. J gave up 0 bases and V 5 bases, and 3 bases lay outside the gene matches. This CDR3 is CASSPTGGSYNEQFF. The CDR3, as DNA: TGTGCCAGCAGCCCTACAGGGGGCTCCTACAATGAGCAGTTCTTC.

The gene calls are TRBV28 and TRBJ1-1; unclear D gene. CDR1 and CDR2 from the germline V gene are MDHEN and SYDVKM. This CDR3 region has 12 residues. V lost 10 bases and J 4 bases, leaving 13 bases between the germline ends. CDR3 amino acids: CATRGQGTEAFF. CDR3 in DNA: TGTGCCACCCGAGGGCAAGGCACTGAAGCTTTCTTT.

The chain carries TRBV5-1 and TRBJ1-1; 8 nucleotides match TRBD1. Germline lookup yields CDR1 SGHRS and CDR2 YFSETQ. The CDR3 contains 16 residues. V was clipped by 0 bases and J by 6 bases; unmatched bases: 10. The CDR3 DNA is TGCGCCAGCAGCTTGGGTCAGGGGGCGGGAAGGGCTGAAGCTTTCTTT. Amino acids: CASSLGQGAGRAEAFF. The whole variable domain, remainder taken from reference TRBV5-1 and TRBJ1-1, is KAGVTQTPRYLIKTRGQQVTLSCSPISGHRSVSWYQQTPGQGLQFLFEYFSETQRNKGNFPGRFSGRQFSNSRSEMNVSTLELGDSALYLCASSLGQGAGRAEAFFGQGTRLTVV.

The chain combines TRBV6-2 or TRBV6-3 with TRBJ2-7; D is uncertain. Germline V lookup: CDR1 MNHEY, CDR2 SVGEGT. The CDR3 runs to 11 residues. Between the trimmed V and J ends, which lost 6 bases and 7 bases, there was a span of 10 bases. The CDR3 reads CASSPGREQYF. In DNA form, the CDR3 reads TGTGCCAGCAGCCCGGGCAGAGAGCAGTACTTC.

The rearrangement joins TRBV19 to TRBJ2-5; D is possibly TRBD2 (6 bases). The CDR3 loop spans 14 amino acids. Germline CDR1 reads LNHDA; CDR2 reads SQIVND (reference sequence). Trimming removed 5 bases from V and 5 bases from J, with 15 bases in between. CDR3 residues: CASSPWTNFETQYF. The DNA of the CDR3 is TGTGCCAGTAGTCCGTGGACTAACTTCGAGACCCAGTACTTC.